The 4 T cell receptor beta chains below come from one sample, sequenced in a study of CD8+CD57+ T cells in acquired aplastic anemia. By flow cytometry, patients selected for sequencing had shown an expansion of CD8+CD57+ cells. Profiling of TCR beta VDJ combinations and CDR3 sequences used genomic DNA as template. TCRdb called the reads again in MiXCR, with one record for every CDR3 protein. The table lists 150,000 or so distinct CDR3 sequences, around 43% of them singletons. The sequenced material came from sorted CD4+, CD8+, or CD8+CD57+ T cells (not recorded which) from PBMCs. The source is a human donor with aplastic anemia.

A few counts support this clonotype. J is TRBJ1-5 and V is TRBV19; D is perhaps TRBD1 (6 bases). This CDR3 is built from 15 residues. The V gene's germline CDR1 is LNHDA and CDR2 SQIVND (reference sequence). With 5 bases removed from V and 1 base from J, the gap between germline ends came to 12 bases. The CDR3 DNA follows: TGTGCCAGTAGTGGTTGGGGGCAGAGCAATCAGCCCCAGCATTTT. It codes for CASSGWGQSNQPQHF. Drawing the rest from reference TRBV19 and TRBJ1-5, the complete variable domain is DGGITQSPKYLFRKEGQNVTLSCEQNLNHDAMYWYRQDPGQGLRLIYYSQIVNDFQKGDIAEGYSVSREKKESFPLTVTSAQKNPTAFYLCASSGWGQSNQPQHFGDGTRLSIL.

Notes on this clonotype: A much bigger clone sits one base away, suggesting this may be a read error. This CDR3 fails to terminate in the conserved phenylalanine or tryptophan, so it likely reflects a read error. The chain recombines TRBV6-1 with TRBJ1-1; the match to TRBD1 covers 7 bases. The CDR3 is 15 amino acids. V shed 6 bases, J shed 1 base, and the junction held 8 bases outside the gene matches. The germline V gene has CDR1 MNHNS and CDR2 SASEGT. For the CDR3, the DNA is TGTGCCAGCAGATCCAAGGCAGGGGGGAACACTGAAGCTTTCCTT. It specifies CASRSKAGGNTEAFL.

This clonotype was observed at least ten times. The chain carries TRBV19 and TRBJ2-1; 11 bases agree with TRBD2. The CDR3 spans 15 residues. Trimming at V came to 6 bases and at J to 6 bases, leaving 7 bases not matched to a gene. The germline gives CDR1 LNHDA, CDR2 SQIVND (reference sequence). CDR3 bases: TGTGCCAGTAGGCTCCTAGCGGGGGGTATCAATGAGCAGTTCTTC. Its protein product is CASRLLAGGINEQFF.

This clonotype has a handful of counts. The rearrangement joins TRBV29-1 to TRBJ2-7; TRBD1 is a possible D gene (5 bases). Germline loops: CDR1 SQVTM, CDR2 ANQGSEA. V dropped 6 bases and J dropped 5 bases, with 14 bases sitting between them. There are 12 residues in the CDR3. In nucleotides, the CDR3 is TGCAGCGTCAGACAACAGGTAGACGAGCAGTACTTC. It codes for CSVRQQVDEQYF.